This is a list of T cell receptor beta chains from one sample in a study of cytomegalovirus exposure and HLA in healthy donors. Sequencing used immunoSEQ multiplex PCR; TCRdb keeps in-frame clones, though not all of them. The repertoire holds 200,000 to 250,000 clones, with 88% as singletons. Specimen: PBMCs. The receptors originated from a woman in her late teens or twenties in good health and CMV-seronegative. Both conserved end residues are part of each CDR3. D genes are given only for firm matches. For some rows the clone size is stated as once, few or many, or as a class when expanded; others skip it.

j_gene: TRBJ2-1; v_gene: TRBV12-5; abundance: -; d_gene: -; CDR3nt: TGTGCTAGTGGTACTACTTCCTACAATGAGCAGTTCTTC; CDR3aa: CASGTTSYNEQFF
j_gene: TRBJ2-7; v_gene: TRBV6-6; abundance: -; d_gene: -; CDR3nt: TGTGCCAGCAGTTACGTGGAGGATGGCTACGAGCAGTACTTC; CDR3aa: CASSYVEDGYEQYF
j_gene: TRBJ2-5; v_gene: TRBV5-1; abundance: many; d_gene: TRBD2; CDR3nt: TGCGCCAGCAGCTTGGGGACTAGCGTGAAGGTAGAGACCCAGTACTTC; CDR3aa: CASSLGTSVKVETQYF
j_gene: TRBJ2-7; v_gene: TRBV19; abundance: once; d_gene: TRBD2; CDR3nt: TGTGCCAGTAGTCCCAGGACTAGCGGGATTCGAGCCTACGAGCAGTACTTC; CDR3aa: CASSPRTSGIRAYEQYF
j_gene: TRBJ2-3; v_gene: TRBV6-4; abundance: -; d_gene: -; CDR3nt: TGTGCCAGCAGTGACTCGTCTTTGGGGCCAGATACGCAGTATTTT; CDR3aa: CASSDSSLGPDTQYF
j_gene: TRBJ2-7; v_gene: TRBV28; abundance: few; d_gene: TRBD2; CDR3nt: TGTGCCAGCAGTTTCGGCCGGCTAGCGGGAGTATGGCGGGACGAGCAGTACTTC; CDR3aa: CASSFGRLAGVWRDEQYF
j_gene: TRBJ1-2; v_gene: TRBV25-1; abundance: -; d_gene: TRBD1; CDR3nt: TGTGCCAGTAAGACAGGGGGCGATGGCTACACCTTC; CDR3aa: CASKTGGDGYTF
j_gene: TRBJ2-1; v_gene: TRBV11-3; abundance: -; d_gene: TRBD1; CDR3nt: TGTGCCAGCAGCTTAGGGGGACAGGGAGAGCAGTTCTTC; CDR3aa: CASSLGGQGEQFF
j_gene: TRBJ1-1; v_gene: TRBV27; abundance: once; d_gene: TRBD1; CDR3nt: TGTGCCAGCCGGAGGGACAGGGGCGGCACTGAAGCTTTCTTT; CDR3aa: CASRRDRGGTEAFF
j_gene: TRBJ2-3; v_gene: TRBV2; abundance: -; d_gene: TRBD2; CDR3nt: TGTGCCACTCGGACTAGCGGCACAGATACGCAGTATTTT; CDR3aa: CATRTSGTDTQYF
j_gene: TRBJ1-1; v_gene: TRBV6-6; abundance: -; d_gene: TRBD1; CDR3nt: TGTGCCAGCAGTTACGACAGGGGCCCTAACACTGAAGCTTTCTTT; CDR3aa: CASSYDRGPNTEAFF
j_gene: TRBJ2-7; v_gene: TRBV28; abundance: once; d_gene: TRBD1; CDR3nt: TGTGCCAGCAGAGACAGGGTCATCTACGAGCAGTACTTC; CDR3aa: CASRDRVIYEQYF
j_gene: TRBJ1-1; v_gene: TRBV7-9; abundance: few; d_gene: TRBD1; CDR3nt: TGTGCCAGCAGCCCAGGACAGGCCACTGAAGCTTTCTTT; CDR3aa: CASSPGQATEAFF
j_gene: TRBJ2-2; v_gene: TRBV15; abundance: -; d_gene: -; CDR3nt: TGTGCCACCAGCAGAGAGGGGGCCCGGTCCGGGGAGCTGTTTTTT; CDR3aa: CATSREGARSGELFF
j_gene: TRBJ2-2; v_gene: TRBV6-6; abundance: -; d_gene: TRBD1; CDR3nt: TGTGCCAGCAGTTACTCGAGGCAGGGGGTGTCTGGGGAGCTGTTTTTT; CDR3aa: CASSYSRQGVSGELFF
j_gene: TRBJ1-1; v_gene: TRBV5-6; abundance: -; d_gene: -; CDR3nt: TGTGCCAGCAGCTTGGGGAGCTACGGATGGGGGGTATTT; CDR3aa: CASSLGSYGWGVF
j_gene: TRBJ2-7; v_gene: TRBV7-2; abundance: -; d_gene: -; CDR3nt: TGTGCCAGCAGCTTAGACAGGACCTACGAGCAGTACTTC; CDR3aa: CASSLDRTYEQYF
j_gene: TRBJ1-5; v_gene: TRBV27; abundance: once; d_gene: -; CDR3nt: TGTGCCAGCAGTTTCAGAGCGGGGGATTTTCAGCCCCAGCATTTT; CDR3aa: CASSFRAGDFQPQHF
j_gene: TRBJ1-4; v_gene: TRBV28; abundance: -; d_gene: -; CDR3nt: TGTGCCAGCAGTTCCCCCATCCACAGGGCTACTAATGAAAAACTGTTTTTT; CDR3aa: CASSSPIHRATNEKLFF
j_gene: TRBJ2-3; v_gene: TRBV2; abundance: -; d_gene: -; CDR3nt: TGTGCCAGCGATGGAGCGGACTCGACTAGCACAGATACGCAGTATTTT; CDR3aa: CASDGADSTSTDTQYF
j_gene: TRBJ2-7; v_gene: TRBV28; abundance: -; d_gene: TRBD1; CDR3nt: TGTGCCAGCAGCAAAACCATGACAGGGCGCCGCTACGAGCAGTACTTC; CDR3aa: CASSKTMTGRRYEQYF
j_gene: TRBJ1-5; v_gene: TRBV4-1; abundance: -; d_gene: -; CDR3nt: TGCGCCAGCAGCCAAGATCGGCAGGCTTATCAGCCCCAGCATTTT; CDR3aa: CASSQDRQAYQPQHF
j_gene: TRBJ2-7; v_gene: TRBV7-9; abundance: -; d_gene: TRBD1; CDR3nt: TGTGCCAGCAGCTTAGGGAACAGGGGATACGAGCAGTACTTC; CDR3aa: CASSLGNRGYEQYF
j_gene: TRBJ2-3; v_gene: TRBV5-1; abundance: -; d_gene: -; CDR3nt: TGCGCCAGCAGCTGGGCTAGCGCGGGCACAGATACGCAGTATTTT; CDR3aa: CASSWASAGTDTQYF
j_gene: TRBJ2-7; v_gene: TRBV11-1; abundance: -; d_gene: -; CDR3nt: TGTGCCAGCAGCTGGGGGCAGTCAGGTACCTACGAGCAGTACTTC; CDR3aa: CASSWGQSGTYEQYF
j_gene: TRBJ1-3; v_gene: TRBV5-1; abundance: once; d_gene: TRBD1; CDR3nt: TGCGCCAGCAGCTCACAGGGGACTGGAAACACCATATATTTT; CDR3aa: CASSSQGTGNTIYF
j_gene: TRBJ1-5; v_gene: TRBV2; abundance: few; d_gene: TRBD1; CDR3nt: TGTGCCAGCAGACCCACAGGGGTTGGCAATCAGCCCCAGCATTTT; CDR3aa: CASRPTGVGNQPQHF
j_gene: TRBJ2-1; v_gene: TRBV2; abundance: -; d_gene: TRBD2; CDR3nt: TGTGCCAGCCGGACTAGCGGTAGCTCCTACAATGAGCAGTTCTTC; CDR3aa: CASRTSGSSYNEQFF
j_gene: TRBJ1-5; v_gene: TRBV10-3; abundance: few; d_gene: -; CDR3nt: TGTGCCATCAGGGCAGGGCCCAGTCAGCCCCAGCATTTT; CDR3aa: CAIRAGPSQPQHF
j_gene: TRBJ2-3; v_gene: TRBV4-1; abundance: -; d_gene: -; CDR3nt: TGCGCCAGCAGCCAAGAGTTTCCTAGCGAAGATACGCAGTATTTT; CDR3aa: CASSQEFPSEDTQYF
j_gene: TRBJ2-3; v_gene: TRBV30; abundance: -; d_gene: -; CDR3nt: TGTGCCTGGAGTGTACGGAGTTATAGCACAGATACGCAGTATTTT; CDR3aa: CAWSVRSYSTDTQYF
j_gene: TRBJ2-7; v_gene: TRBV28; abundance: -; d_gene: -; CDR3nt: TGTGCCAGCAGTTTGGACGGGAGATACCTACGGGAGCAGTACTTC; CDR3aa: CASSLDGRYLREQYF
j_gene: TRBJ2-5; v_gene: TRBV6-5; abundance: -; d_gene: -; CDR3nt: TGTGCCAGCAGACTAGATCAGACCCAGTACTTC; CDR3aa: CASRLDQTQYF
j_gene: TRBJ2-5; v_gene: TRBV11-1; abundance: -; d_gene: -; CDR3nt: TGTGCCAGCAGCTTAGTCGGGTACAGGGAGGAGACCCAGTACTTC; CDR3aa: CASSLVGYREETQYF
j_gene: TRBJ2-5; v_gene: TRBV30; abundance: -; d_gene: -; CDR3nt: TGTGCCTGGAGTGCCATAGGCCACTCTAGCCCATCAGAGACCCAGTACTTC; CDR3aa: CAWSAIGHSSPSETQYF
j_gene: TRBJ2-7; v_gene: TRBV14; abundance: once; d_gene: -; CDR3nt: TGTGCCAGCAGCCTTGAACGGGAGCCCGACGAGCAGTACTTC; CDR3aa: CASSLEREPDEQYF
j_gene: TRBJ1-2; v_gene: TRBV9; abundance: -; d_gene: -; CDR3nt: TGTGCCAGCAGCACGACAGGCAGGACTAACTATGGCTACACCTTC; CDR3aa: CASSTTGRTNYGYTF
j_gene: TRBJ1-2; v_gene: TRBV5-4; abundance: -; d_gene: -; CDR3nt: TGTGCCAGCAGCTCCCTTAGCCGTTTCACAGGGTGGGGTGATGGCTACACCTTC; CDR3aa: CASSSLSRFTGWGDGYTF
j_gene: TRBJ1-2; v_gene: TRBV6-6; abundance: -; d_gene: TRBD1; CDR3nt: TGTGCCAGCAGTGACAGGGGGCTAGGCTATGGCTACACCTTC; CDR3aa: CASSDRGLGYGYTF
j_gene: TRBJ2-1; v_gene: TRBV29-1; abundance: -; d_gene: TRBD1; CDR3nt: TGCAGCGTTGAAGATAGGGGGACAGGGGTGACCAATGAGCAGTTCTTC; CDR3aa: CSVEDRGTGVTNEQFF